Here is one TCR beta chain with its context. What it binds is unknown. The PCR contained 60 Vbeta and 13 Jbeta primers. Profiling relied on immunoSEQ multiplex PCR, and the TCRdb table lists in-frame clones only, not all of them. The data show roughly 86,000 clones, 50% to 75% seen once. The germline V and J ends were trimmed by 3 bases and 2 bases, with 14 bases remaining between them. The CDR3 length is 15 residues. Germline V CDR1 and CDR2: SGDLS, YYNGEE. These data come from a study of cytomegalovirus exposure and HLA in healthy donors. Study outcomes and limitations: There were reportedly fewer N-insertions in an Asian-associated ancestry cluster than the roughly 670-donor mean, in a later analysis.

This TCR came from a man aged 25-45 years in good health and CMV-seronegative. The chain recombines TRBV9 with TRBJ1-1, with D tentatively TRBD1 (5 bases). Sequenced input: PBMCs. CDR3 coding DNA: TGTGCCAGCAGCGCAGACAGAACCGGAAACACTGAAGCTTTCTTT. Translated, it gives CASSADRTGNTEAFF.